These T cell receptor beta chains were read from a single sample in a study of blood T cell repertoires in COVID-19. The assay was immunoSEQ multiplex PCR, and TCRdb's table has in-frame clones only and misses some. The data contain about 240,000 clones, about 82% of them seen just once; the ten biggest clones take up roughly 5.3%. What was sequenced was peripheral blood. These receptors all stem from a man aged 50 to 59 with COVID-19, enrolled during active disease. CDR3s include the opening cysteine and the closing phenylalanine or tryptophan. Fields, in order: CDR3 DNA, CDR3 protein, D gene, clone size, V gene, J gene. The D gene is left open where the match is weak. Clone size is shown for a subset of rows, as once, few, many or a class of expanded clone.

TGTGCCAGCAGTTACGGAGTCAGCTCTGGAAACACCATATATTTT	CASSYGVSSGNTIYF	NA	NA	TRBV6-5	TRBJ1-3
TGTGCCAGCAGCGCCGCCCCGGGACAGAGCTCTGGGGCCAACGTCCTGACTTTC	CASSAAPGQSSGANVLTF	TRBD1	NA	TRBV2	TRBJ2-6
TGCGCCAGCAGCCCGGGACAAAGCAATCAGCCCCAGCATTTT	CASSPGQSNQPQHF	NA	NA	TRBV5-1	TRBJ1-5
TGTGCCAGCAGCTCCCAGACAGGGATGAGAGGGGAGCAGTACTTC	CASSSQTGMRGEQYF	TRBD1	once	TRBV5-4	TRBJ2-7
TGTGCCAGCAGCTTGGCCCTCGTCCCGGGACAGGGGATGAACACTGAAGCTTTCTTT	CASSLALVPGQGMNTEAFF	TRBD1	NA	TRBV5-4	TRBJ1-1
TGTGCCAGCAGTTACGGTCCCGCCAGGGGGAATTCACCCCTCCACTTT	CASSYGPARGNSPLHF	TRBD1	NA	TRBV6-5	TRBJ1-6
TGCGCCAGCAGCCAAGGGTCGGGACTAGCGGGGGGGCGGTCCTACAATGAGCAGTTCTTC	CASSQGSGLAGGRSYNEQFF	TRBD2	NA	TRBV4-1	TRBJ2-1
TGTGCCAGCAGCGCAAGACAGGGTGAAGCTTTCTTT	CASSARQGEAFF	TRBD1	NA	TRBV9	TRBJ1-1
TGTGCCACCAGCAGCCGATTTGATGAGACAGGCAACTATGGCTACACCTTC	CATSSRFDETGNYGYTF	NA	NA	TRBV15	TRBJ1-2
TGTGCCAGCAGCTTGGAGCCCATCTACAATGAGCAGTTCTTC	CASSLEPIYNEQFF	NA	NA	TRBV5-5	TRBJ2-1
TGCGCCAGCAGCTTTCAAGGGGCGAACACTGAAGCTTTCTTT	CASSFQGANTEAFF	NA	NA	TRBV5-1	TRBJ1-1
TGTGCCAGCAGGCGGACTAGCGGGGGCCTTACGCAGTATTTT	CASRRTSGGLTQYF	TRBD2	NA	TRBV27	TRBJ2-3
TGTGCCAGCAGTTATGGAGTTGGGGGCTCCAGCACAGATACGCAGTATTTT	CASSYGVGGSSTDTQYF	NA	NA	TRBV6-2/TRBV6-3	TRBJ2-3
TGTGCTAGCAGCTTGGACGTGACAGGGGGGGGTACGCAGTATTTT	CASSLDVTGGGTQYF	TRBD1	once	TRBV7-7	TRBJ2-3
TGTGCCTGGAGTCGTAGGGGAGAGCAGTACTTC	CAWSRRGEQYF	NA	NA	TRBV30	TRBJ2-7
TGTGCCAGCAGCCAAGATTACAGGGGGGATGGCTACACCTTC	CASSQDYRGDGYTF	TRBD1	NA	TRBV3-1/TRBV3-2	TRBJ1-2
TGCGCCAGCAGCCCCTCTAGCGGGGGGTTCACAGATACGCAGTATTTT	CASSPSSGGFTDTQYF	TRBD2	NA	TRBV5-1	TRBJ2-3
TGTGCCAGCACATCCGTACTCGGTATCAATTCACCCCTCCACTTT	CASTSVLGINSPLHF	NA	NA	TRBV28	TRBJ1-6
TGTGCCAGCAGCCCAGACTGGACAGGGCCTAACACTGAAGCTTTCTTT	CASSPDWTGPNTEAFF	TRBD1	NA	TRBV7-9	TRBJ1-1
TGTGCCAGCAGCCCCGGGGGAAGGGATGAGCAGTTCTTC	CASSPGGRDEQFF	NA	NA	TRBV11-2	TRBJ2-1
TGTGCCAGCAGTACGACAGGGGTCGGGTATGGCTACACCTTC	CASSTTGVGYGYTF	TRBD1	once	TRBV6-5	TRBJ1-2
TGCGCCAGCAGCTTAGACAGGGGGCTCACCTACGAGCAGTACTTC	CASSLDRGLTYEQYF	TRBD1	NA	TRBV5-1	TRBJ2-7
TGTGCCAGCAAACTGACAGGGGGCTATGGCTACACCTTC	CASKLTGGYGYTF	TRBD1	NA	TRBV27	TRBJ1-2
TGTGCCAGCAGAACAGGGCCTGCAACTAATGAAAAACTGTTTTTT	CASRTGPATNEKLFF	NA	NA	TRBV6-1	TRBJ1-4
TGTGCCAGCAGGGTTGACATCTCTGGGGCCAACGTCCTGACTTTC	CASRVDISGANVLTF	NA	NA	TRBV2	TRBJ2-6
TGCGCCAGCAGCCAAGGCCCCGACAGGAGCACAGATACGCAGTATTTT	CASSQGPDRSTDTQYF	NA	NA	TRBV4-1	TRBJ2-3
TGCGCCAGCAGCTCCAGCGGGGGGGCCTTGGCCCAGTACTTC	CASSSSGGALAQYF	TRBD2	NA	TRBV5-1	TRBJ2-5
TGCGCCAGCAGCTTGTACCCGGGACACGAGCAGGCTAATTCACCCCTCCACTTT	CASSLYPGHEQANSPLHF	NA	NA	TRBV5-1	TRBJ1-6
TGTGCCAGCAGCTTAGCGGACGGACCGGGATACGAGCAGTACTTC	CASSLADGPGYEQYF	NA	few	TRBV7-9	TRBJ2-7
TGTGCCAGCTCACCATCAGGAATCGAAGCTTTCTTT	CASSPSGIEAFF	NA	NA	TRBV18	TRBJ1-1
TGCGCCAGCAGCCAGACGTCAGGGGGCGCGTTACACGAGCAGTACTTC	CASSQTSGGALHEQYF	TRBD1	NA	TRBV4-1	TRBJ2-7
TGTGCCAGCAGCGCCGGGACAGGGGGGAATGAGCAGTTCTTC	CASSAGTGGNEQFF	TRBD1	NA	TRBV7-3	TRBJ2-1
TGTGCCAGTAGTGGGCTCGGGGTTTCACCCCTCCACTTT	CASSGLGVSPLHF	NA	NA	TRBV19	TRBJ1-6
TGTGCCAGCAGTTTAGTACACTACGAGCAGTACTTC	CASSLVHYEQYF	NA	NA	TRBV28	TRBJ2-7
TGTGCCAGCAGCCAAGATAGGGGGATCGAGCAGTACTTC	CASSQDRGIEQYF	NA	NA	TRBV4-2	TRBJ2-7